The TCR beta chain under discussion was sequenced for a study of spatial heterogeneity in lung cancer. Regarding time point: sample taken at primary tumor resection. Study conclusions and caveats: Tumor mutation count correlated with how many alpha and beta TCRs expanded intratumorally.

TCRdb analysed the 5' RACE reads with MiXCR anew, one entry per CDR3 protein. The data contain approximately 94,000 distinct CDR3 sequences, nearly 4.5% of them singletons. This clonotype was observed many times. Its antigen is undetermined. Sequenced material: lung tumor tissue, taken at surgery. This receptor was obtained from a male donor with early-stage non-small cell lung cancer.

The CDR3 region has the DNA TGCGCCAGCAGCCAAGACCTCACAGGTTCCAGTCGACGTCAGCCCCAGCATTTT. Translated: CASSQDLTGSSRRQPQHF. V gene TRBV4-1 combines with J gene TRBJ1-5; D is perhaps TRBD1 (5 bases). Trimming removed 0 bases at V and 6 bases at J, with 21 bases between. Germline-derived CDR1 and CDR2 are MGHRA and YSYEKL. CDR3 length: 18 residues.